This TCR beta chain is from a study of blood T cells in healthy people across ages. Overall study findings and caveats: TCR beta diversity per million T cells fell roughly linearly with age.

With a J-beta primer mix and a sample-barcoded 5' primer, a second PCR ran about 7 to 11 cycles. TCRdb re-called the 5' RACE reads through MiXCR, storing one row per CDR3 protein. The sample has fewer than 650,000 distinct CDR3 sequences; around a quarter are singletons. V lost 3 bases and J lost 6, with 12 bases in between. Germline V CDR1 and CDR2: GTSNPN, SVGIG (reference sequence). The CDR3 sequence is 13 residues long. Worth noting for this clonotype: Antigen specificity is unknown.

These records were also assigned to another study, of T cells of mothers and their children. In that study: Mother-child pairs who were related displayed a slightly higher overlap than unrelated pairs, a difference that was non-significant.

The chain recombines TRBV30 with TRBJ2-4; D is perhaps TRBD1 or TRBD2 (5 bases each). The sequenced material came from blood. The receptor was isolated from a boy aged 2 to 10 in good health. The CDR3 coding sequence is TGTGCCTGGAGGCAGGGAGTAGGAAACATTCAGTACTTC. Its translation: CAWRQGVGNIQYF.